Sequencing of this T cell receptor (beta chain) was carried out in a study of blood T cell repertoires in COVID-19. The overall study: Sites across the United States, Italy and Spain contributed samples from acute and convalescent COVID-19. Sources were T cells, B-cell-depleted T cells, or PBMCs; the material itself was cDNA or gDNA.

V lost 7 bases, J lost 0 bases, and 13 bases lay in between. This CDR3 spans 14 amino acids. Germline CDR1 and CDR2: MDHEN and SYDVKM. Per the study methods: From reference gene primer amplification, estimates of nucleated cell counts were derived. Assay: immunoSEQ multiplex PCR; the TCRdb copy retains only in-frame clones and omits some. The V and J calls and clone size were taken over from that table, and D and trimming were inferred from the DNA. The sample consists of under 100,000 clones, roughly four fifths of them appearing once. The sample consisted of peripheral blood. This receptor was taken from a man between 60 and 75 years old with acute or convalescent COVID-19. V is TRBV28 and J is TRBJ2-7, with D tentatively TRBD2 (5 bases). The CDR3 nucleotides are TGTGCCAGCACCCCGGACTCCCGCTCCTACGAGCAGTACTTC. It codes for CASTPDSRSYEQYF.